This T cell receptor (beta chain) was identified in a study of T cells in Graves' hyperthyroidism and ophthalmopathy. Findings and caveats of the study: Most thyroid clonotypes that were expanded above 0.001 also turned up in blood.

Template material for amplifying TCR beta CDR3 regions consisted of RNA transcripts. Initially, a first-round RT-PCR of the TCR CDR3 employed the HTBI primer set. In TCRdb, the multiplex PCR reads were re-called with MiXCR into one record per CDR3 protein. The table has about 360,000 distinct CDR3 sequences, approximately 13% seen once. Absent ophthalmopathy progression within 18 months defined stable Graves' hyperthyroidism. Patients aged 18 to 65 had newly diagnosed hyperthyroidism of under 2 months' duration. On the basis of clinical symptoms, serum thyroxine and TRAb, thyroid ultrasound and orbital computed tomography, diagnoses were made. This clonotype was recorded many times. What it recognizes is unknown. The CDR3 runs 13 residues. V lost 6 bases and J 6 bases, leaving 12 bases between the germline ends. Germline values: CDR1 KGHSH, CDR2 LQKENI.

The sequencing sample was made of blood. The source of this sequence is a woman under 30 with Graves' hyperthyroidism. The chain recombines TRBV18 with TRBJ1-5; D is unclear. As DNA, the CDR3 is TGTGCCAGCTCCCTAACCAGCGGTCAGCCCCAGCATTTT. Translating it yields CASSLTSGQPQHF. Together with reference TRBV18 and TRBJ1-5, the CDR3 gives the full variable domain: NAGVMQNPRHLVRRRGQEARLRCSPMKGHSHVYWYRQLPEEGLKFMVYLQKENIIDESGMPKERFSAEFPKEGPSILRIQQVVRGDSAAYFCASSLTSGQPQHFGDGTRLSIL.